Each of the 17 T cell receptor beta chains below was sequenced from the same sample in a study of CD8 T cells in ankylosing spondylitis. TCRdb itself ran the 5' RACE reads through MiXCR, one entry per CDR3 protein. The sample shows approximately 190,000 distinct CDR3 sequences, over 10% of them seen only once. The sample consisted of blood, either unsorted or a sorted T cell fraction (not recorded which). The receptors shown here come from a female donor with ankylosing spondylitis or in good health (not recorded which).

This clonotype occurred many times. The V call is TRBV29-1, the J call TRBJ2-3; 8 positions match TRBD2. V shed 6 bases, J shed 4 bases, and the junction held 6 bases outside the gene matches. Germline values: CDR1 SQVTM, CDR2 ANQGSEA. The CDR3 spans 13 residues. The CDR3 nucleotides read TGCAGCGTGGGACTAGTCCTGCCAGATACGCAGTATTTT. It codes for CSVGLVLPDTQYF.

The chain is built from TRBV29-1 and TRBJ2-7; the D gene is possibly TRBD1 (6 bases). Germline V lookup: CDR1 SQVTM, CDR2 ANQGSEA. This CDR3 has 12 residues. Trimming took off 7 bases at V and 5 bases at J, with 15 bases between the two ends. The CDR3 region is CSATQGSNEQYF. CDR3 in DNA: TGCAGCGCGACACAGGGTTCAAACGAGCAGTACTTC.

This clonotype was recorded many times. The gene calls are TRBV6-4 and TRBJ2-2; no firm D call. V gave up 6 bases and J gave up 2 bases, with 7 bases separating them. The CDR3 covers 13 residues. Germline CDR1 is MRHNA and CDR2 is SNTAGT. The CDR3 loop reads CASSPPNTGELFF. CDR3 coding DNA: TGTGCCAGCAGCCCCCCAAACACCGGGGAGCTGTTTTTT.

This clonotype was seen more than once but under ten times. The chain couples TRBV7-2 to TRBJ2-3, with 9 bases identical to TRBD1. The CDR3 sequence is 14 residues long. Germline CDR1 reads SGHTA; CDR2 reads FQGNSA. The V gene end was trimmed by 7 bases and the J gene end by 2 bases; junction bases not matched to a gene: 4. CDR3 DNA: TGTGCCAGCACCAACAGGGGGCCCACAGATACGCAGTATTTT. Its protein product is CASTNRGPTDTQYF.

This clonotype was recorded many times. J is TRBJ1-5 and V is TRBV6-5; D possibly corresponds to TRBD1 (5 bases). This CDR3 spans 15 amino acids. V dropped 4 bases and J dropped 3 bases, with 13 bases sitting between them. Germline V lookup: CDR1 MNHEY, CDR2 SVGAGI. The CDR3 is CASSFTTALNQPQHF. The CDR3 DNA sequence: TGTGCCAGCAGTTTCACGACAGCGCTCAATCAGCCCCAGCATTTT.

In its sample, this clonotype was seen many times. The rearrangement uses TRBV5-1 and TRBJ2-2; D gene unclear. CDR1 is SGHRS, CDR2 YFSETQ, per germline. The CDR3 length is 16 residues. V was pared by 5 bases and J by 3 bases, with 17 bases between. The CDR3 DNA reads TGCGCCAGCAGGCTACTTAGGAGTGGGGACACCGGGGAGCTGTTTTTT. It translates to CASRLLRSGDTGELFF.

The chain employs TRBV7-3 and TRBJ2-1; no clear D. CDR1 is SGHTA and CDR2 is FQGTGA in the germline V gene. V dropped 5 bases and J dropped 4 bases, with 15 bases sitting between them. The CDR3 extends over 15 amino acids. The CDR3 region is CASSPQAVGYNEQFF. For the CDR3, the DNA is TGTGCCAGCAGCCCCCAGGCAGTCGGATACAATGAGCAGTTCTTC.

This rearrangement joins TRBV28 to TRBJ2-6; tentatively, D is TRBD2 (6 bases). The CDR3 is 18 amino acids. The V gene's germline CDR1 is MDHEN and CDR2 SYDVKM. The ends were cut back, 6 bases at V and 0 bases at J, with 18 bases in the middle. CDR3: CASSEPGLASSGANVLTF. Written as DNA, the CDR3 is TGTGCCAGCAGCGAACCGGGACTGGCTAGCTCTGGGGCCAACGTCCTGACTTTC.

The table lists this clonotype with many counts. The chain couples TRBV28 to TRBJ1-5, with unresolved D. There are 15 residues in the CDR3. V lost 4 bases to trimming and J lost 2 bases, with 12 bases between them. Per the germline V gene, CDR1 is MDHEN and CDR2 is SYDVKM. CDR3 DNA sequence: TGTGCCAGCAGTTCCCGTCGGGGTGGCAATCAGCCCCAGCATTTT. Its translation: CASSSRRGGNQPQHF.

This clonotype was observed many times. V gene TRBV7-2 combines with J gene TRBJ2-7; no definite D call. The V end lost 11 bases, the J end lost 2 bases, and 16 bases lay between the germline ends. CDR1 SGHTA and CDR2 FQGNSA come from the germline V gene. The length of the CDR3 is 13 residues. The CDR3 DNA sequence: TGTGCCGAAGTCCAAGGTAATGCCTACGAGCAGTACTTC. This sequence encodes CAEVQGNAYEQYF.

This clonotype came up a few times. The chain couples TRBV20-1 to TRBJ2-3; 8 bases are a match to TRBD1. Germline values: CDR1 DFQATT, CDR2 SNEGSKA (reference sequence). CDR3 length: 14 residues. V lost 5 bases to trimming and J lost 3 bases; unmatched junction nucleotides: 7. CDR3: CSAGWTGRTDTQYF. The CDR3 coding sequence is TGCAGTGCTGGGTGGACAGGGAGGACAGATACGCAGTATTTT.

CDR3 sequence reads: CASSLVASGRGDEQFF. CDR3 nucleotide sequence: TGTGCCAGCAGCTTAGTTGCTAGCGGGAGGGGGGATGAGCAGTTCTTC. The V gene is TRBV7-2, the J gene TRBJ2-1; 12 bases fit TRBD2. This CDR3 contains 16 residues. V shed 1 base, J shed 8 bases, and the junction held 6 bases outside the gene matches. Germline CDR1 SGHTA, CDR2 FQGNSA.

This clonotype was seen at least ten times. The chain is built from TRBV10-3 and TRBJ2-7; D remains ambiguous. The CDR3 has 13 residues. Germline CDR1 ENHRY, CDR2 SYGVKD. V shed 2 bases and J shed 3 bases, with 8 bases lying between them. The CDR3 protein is CAISEVQYYEQYF. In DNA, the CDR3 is TGTGCCATCAGTGAGGTCCAGTACTACGAGCAGTACTTC.

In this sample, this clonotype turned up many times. CDR3 region: CASSVGTATYEQYF. CDR3 nucleotides: TGTGCCAGCAGCGTAGGTACCGCTACCTACGAGCAGTACTTC. This chain connects TRBV9 to TRBJ2-7, with D uncertain. Looked up from germline, CDR1 is SGDLS and CDR2 is YYNGEE. The V and J ends lost 0 bases and 2 bases respectively, with 9 bases between them. This CDR3 region has 14 residues.

CDR3 residues: CAWAPGLEVETQYF. CDR3 in DNA: TGTGCCTGGGCACCGGGACTAGAGGTAGAGACCCAGTACTTC. The chain couples TRBV30 to TRBJ2-5; 8 bases line up with TRBD2. CDR1 and CDR2 (germline): GTSNPN, SVGIG (reference sequence). This CDR3 is built from 14 residues. The J segment lost 4 bases and the V segment lost 5 bases, leaving 9 bases of the junction unmatched.

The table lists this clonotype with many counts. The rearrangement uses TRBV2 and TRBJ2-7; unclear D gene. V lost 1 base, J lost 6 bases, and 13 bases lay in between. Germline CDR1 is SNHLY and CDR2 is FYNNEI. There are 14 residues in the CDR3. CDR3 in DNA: TGTGCCAGCAGTGAAGTCACTACCGCATCCGAGCAGTACTTC. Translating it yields CASSEVTTASEQYF.

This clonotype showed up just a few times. CDR3 in DNA: TGCGCCAGCAGCCAAGAACCCTCCGGCTCCTACGAGCAGTACTTC. Its translation: CASSQEPSGSYEQYF. V is TRBV4-3 and J is TRBJ2-7; no reliable D call. Trimming took off 0 bases at V and 0 bases at J, with 9 bases between the two ends. The CDR3 spans 15 residues. The V gene's germline CDR1 is LGHNA and CDR2 YSLEER.